The source of this T cell receptor (beta chain) is a study of Graves' ophthalmopathy and Graves' hyperthyroidism. Study-level information: Hyperthyroidism is called stable when no ophthalmopathy develops within 18 months of follow-up.

From RNA, the CDR3 regions of TCR beta chains were amplified and sequenced. HTBI-primed first-round RT-PCR preceded second-round multiplex PCR. Each CDR3 protein is one row after TCRdb ran MiXCR on the multiplex PCR reads. The repertoire holds about 1.2 million distinct CDR3 sequences, with roughly 35% as singletons. Other autoimmune diseases, uncontrolled infections, pregnancy or lactation ruled patients out of participation. Serum thyroxine and TRAb, along with clinical symptoms, thyroid ultrasound and orbital computed tomography, were what diagnosis relied on. Ten or more counts support this clonotype. Germline CDR1 MNHNY, CDR2 SVGAGI (reference sequence). The CDR3 spans 14 residues. Trimming left V 6 bases short and J 1 base short, with 12 bases between.

The chain recombines TRBV6-6 with TRBJ1-1; D not certain. The receptor comes from an adult man with Graves' hyperthyroidism. Sequenced sample: peripheral blood or thyroid tissue (not recorded which). DNA of the CDR3: TGTGCCAGCAGGCGAGGTGATTCGAACACTGAAGCTTTCTTT. This encodes CASRRGDSNTEAFF.